The 25 T cell receptor beta chains below were found in one sample sequenced in a study of T cells in women clearing cervical HPV infection. The assay was immunoSEQ multiplex PCR, and TCRdb's table has in-frame clones only and misses some. This sample's table has tens of thousands of clones. The source material was blood buffy coat. These receptors were collected from a woman between 18 and 70 years old with a cervical HPV16 infection that either progressed to CIN3+ or cleared (not recorded which).

CDR3: CATSPGQHTGELFF. The sequenced CDR3 bases are TGCGCCACGTCCCCGGGACAGCACACCGGGGAG. The V call is TRBV5-1, the J call TRBJ2-2; TRBD1 matches 7 bases. The sequenced fragment ends 3 residues before the CDR3 boundary, so the rest is inferred from the germline J gene. CDR1 and CDR2 (germline): SGHRS, YFSETQ. The CDR3 runs 14 residues. J was trimmed by 3 bases and V by 9 bases; bases with no gene match: 8.

As regards this clone: The CDR3 extends 3 residues past the end of the read, so its final part is completed from the germline J gene. The chain recombines TRBV5-6 with TRBJ2-3, with D tentatively TRBD2 (5 bases). Looked up from germline, CDR1 is SGHDT and CDR2 is YYEEEE. The CDR3 loop spans 14 amino acids. The covered CDR3 bases are TGTGCCAGCAGTTTCTTGGGCAGCGGTCAGCCG. It specifies CASSFLGSGQP. In full, the CDR3 reads CASSFLGSGQPQYF. Drawing the rest from reference TRBV5-6 and TRBJ2-3, the complete variable domain is DAGVTQSPTHLIKTRGQQVTLRCSPKSGHDTVSWYQQALGQGPQFIFQYYEEEERQRGNFPDRFSGHQFPNYSSELNVNALLLGDSALYLCASSFLGSGQPQYFGPGTRLTVL.

A word on this clone: The read terminates 3 residues ahead of where the CDR3 ends, so the germline J gene completes it. V is TRBV5-1 and J is TRBJ1-1, with D unclear. With 2 bases removed from V and 0 bases from J, the gap between germline ends came to 8 bases. This CDR3 is 14 amino acids long. Germline CDR1 is SGHRS and CDR2 is YFSETQ. The CDR3 is CASSFGLLNTEAFF. The sequenced part of the CDR3 DNA is TGCGCCAGCAGCTTCGGACTTCTGAACACTGAA.

About this clone itself: From the germline J gene comes the end of the CDR3, since the read stops 3 residues before it. The chain couples TRBV7-3 to TRBJ1-6; 9 bases are a match to TRBD1. The trim removed 3 bases at V and 10 bases at J, leaving 4 bases unmatched. The CDR3 runs to 14 residues. Germline V CDR1 and CDR2: SGHTA, FQGTGA. The CDR3 here is CASSFGTGPSPLHF. The DNA read from the CDR3 is TGTGCCAGCAGCTTCGGGACAGGGCCCTCACCC.

In regard to this clone: The read comes to an end 3 residues before the CDR3 does, leaving the germline J gene to fill in the end. This chain links TRBV3-1 (or the pseudogene TRBV3-2) with TRBJ2-1, with 7 bases lining up with TRBD2. CDR1 and CDR2 (germline): LGHDT, YNNKEL (reference sequence). Trimming removed 4 bases from V and 7 bases from J; junction bases left unmatched: 7. This CDR3 comprises 14 residues. This CDR3 reads CASSPAWTRNEQFF. The DNA read from the CDR3 is TGTGCCAGCAGCCCCGCCTGGACTAGGAATGAG.

As for this clone: The read comes to an end 3 residues before the CDR3 does, leaving the germline J gene to fill in the end. The V gene is TRBV11-3, the J gene TRBJ1-1, with 7 bases fitting TRBD1. V shed 6 bases and J 1 base; nucleotides not matched to a gene: 5. The V gene's germline CDR1 is SGHNT and CDR2 YENEEA. This CDR3 has 14 amino acids. The CDR3 bases that were read are TGTGCCAGCAGTCCACGGACAGGGAACACTGAA. This encodes CASSPRTGNTE. The CDR3 in full is CASSPRTGNTEAFF.

Concerning this clone: The read is 3 residues too short to cover the CDR3 end, so that end is filled in from the germline J gene. The rearrangement links TRBV10-3 to TRBJ1-1; D might be TRBD1 (6 bases). Germline CDR1 and CDR2: ENHRY and SYGVKD. This CDR3 has 14 amino acids. V shed 4 bases and J shed 4 bases, with 13 bases lying between them. This chain's CDR3 is CAISGSQGSTEAFF. The CDR3 bases that were read are TGTGCCATCAGTGGGTCGCAGGGGAGCACTGAA.

About this clone itself: From the germline J gene comes the end of the CDR3, since the read stops 3 residues before it. V is TRBV29-1 and J is TRBJ1-4, with D possibly being TRBD1 (5 bases). Germline V gives CDR1 SQVTM, CDR2 ANQGSEA. The length of the CDR3 is 13 residues. CDR3 bases read: TGCAGCGCCGGTAACTCTGGGGCCAACGTA. Translating gives CSAGNSGANV. The complete CDR3 protein is CSAGNSGANVLFF.

The CDR3: CASSLAAGPKGGYTF. The CDR3 DNA, read in part, is TGCGCCAGCAGCTTGGCCGCGGGGCCCAAGGGTGGC. The rearrangement joins TRBV5-1 to TRBJ1-2, with D possibly TRBD1 on 5 matching bases. Coverage ceases 3 residues before the CDR3 finishes, and the germline J gene fills in the end. In germline, CDR1 is SGHRS, CDR2 YFSETQ. The CDR3 covers 15 residues. The V gene lost 0 bases and the J gene lost 7 bases, with 16 bases spanning the gap.

Remarks on this clone: The missing CDR3 end, 3 residues past where the read stops, is filled in from the germline J gene. This chain links TRBV5-1 with TRBJ2-3, with D unresolved. Trimming took off 3 bases at V and 0 bases at J, with 2 bases between the two ends. CDR3 length equals 12 residues. The germline V gene has CDR1 SGHRS and CDR2 YFSETQ. CDR3 DNA (partial): TGCGCCAGCAGCTCAAGCACAGATACG. It codes for CASSSSTDT. The whole CDR3 region reads CASSSSTDTQYF.

In regard to this clone: The CDR3 end is not reached by the read, which stops 3 residues before it; the germline J gene fills it in. The chain has TRBV20-1 and TRBJ2-1; D is perhaps TRBD1 (5 bases). The V end lost 5 bases, the J end lost 5 bases, and 22 bases lay between the germline ends. The CDR3 sequence is 16 residues long. Germline CDR1 DFQATT, CDR2 SNEGSKA (reference sequence). The part of the CDR3 DNA that was read is TGCAGTGCTGGATCAGGGTTAGGGGAATGGAACAATGAG. Its protein is CSAGSGLGEWNNE. The whole CDR3 protein is CSAGSGLGEWNNEQFF.

As to this clone: The CDR3 is cut off 3 residues early in the read; its end comes from the germline J gene. The chain has TRBV28 and TRBJ1-5; TRBD1 is a possible D gene (5 bases). V dropped 2 bases and J dropped 0 bases, with 14 bases sitting between them. The germline CDR1 and CDR2 sequences are MDHEN and SYDVKM. The CDR3 totals 17 residues. CDR3 in amino acids: CASSLRGRAYSNQPQHF. The sequenced CDR3 bases are TGTGCCAGCAGTTTAAGGGGTAGGGCGTATAGCAATCAGCCC.

Points on this clone: The missing CDR3 end, 3 residues past where the read stops, is filled in from the germline J gene. This chain connects TRBV19 to TRBJ1-6; possible D gene TRBD1, 6 bases. CDR3 length equals 16 residues. Looked up from germline, CDR1 is LNHDA and CDR2 is SQIVND (reference sequence). The V gene lost 5 bases and the J gene lost 2 bases, with 13 bases spanning the gap. CDR3 region: CASSPIRDTYNSPLHF. The part of the CDR3 DNA that was read is TGTGCCAGTAGTCCAATCAGGGACACCTATAATTCACCC.

For this clone: The CDR3 extends 3 residues past the end of the read, so its final part is completed from the germline J gene. This chain joins TRBV2 and TRBJ1-2, with D uncertain. Germline assignment: CDR1 SNHLY and CDR2 FYNNEI. The length of the CDR3 is 12 residues. CDR3 region: CASSGEARGYTF. Incomplete CDR3 DNA: TGTGCCAGCAGCGGGGAGGCGCGGGGC.

As regards this clone: The read ends 3 residues shy of where the CDR3 ends; the end is completed using the germline J gene. The chain employs TRBV18 and TRBJ1-4; weak D call: TRBD1 (5 bases). Germline V CDR1 and CDR2: KGHSH, LQKENI. The CDR3 has 13 amino acids. The part of the CDR3 DNA that was read is TGTGCCAGCTCACCACTAGGGGATTCACCA. Its protein is CASSPLGDSP. Given in full, the CDR3 is CASSPLGDSPLFF. The whole variable domain, remainder taken from reference TRBV18 and TRBJ1-4, is NAGVMQNPRHLVRRRGQEARLRCSPMKGHSHVYWYRQLPEEGLKFMVYLQKENIIDESGMPKERFSAEFPKEGPSILRIQQVVRGDSAAYFCASSPLGDSPLFFGSGTQLSVL.

Turning to this clone: The read terminates 3 residues ahead of where the CDR3 ends, so the germline J gene completes it. The V call is TRBV2, the J call TRBJ1-1, with TRBD1 matching 7 bases. The CDR3 extends over 13 amino acids. Germline V gives CDR1 SNHLY, CDR2 FYNNEI. V dropped 8 bases and J dropped 5; count of bases not matched to a gene: 8. CDR3 DNA, as far as it was read: TGTGCCAGCCAAGACAGGGAAGCGACTGAA. This encodes CASQDREATE. The whole CDR3 reads CASQDREATEAFF.

Details on this clone: The read ends 3 residues before the CDR3 terminus; that terminus is restored from the germline J gene. The chain joins TRBV19 to TRBJ2-3; unclear D gene. V dropped 5 bases and J dropped 1 base, with 10 bases sitting between them. CDR1 is LNHDA and CDR2 is SQIVND in the germline V gene (reference sequence). CDR3 length equals 14 residues. CDR3 residues: CASSSPSRTDTQYF. The sequenced CDR3 bases are TGTGCCAGTAGTTCCCCGTCCCGCACAGATACG.

Note on this clone: The read terminates 3 residues before the CDR3 end, so the remaining end is supplied by the germline J gene. The rearrangement uses TRBV7-9 and TRBJ2-2; the D gene is possibly TRBD1 (5 bases). Germline CDR1 is SEHNR and CDR2 is FQNEAQ (reference sequence). Trimming stripped 2 bases from V and 6 bases from J, with 13 bases between. The CDR3 has 15 amino acids. CDR3 DNA (partial): TGTGCCAGCAGCTTAAGGCCCAGGGCATCCGGGGAG. Translation: CASSLRPRASGE. The CDR3 as a whole reads CASSLRPRASGELFF.

As to this clone: The read gets to within 3 residues of the CDR3 end, and the germline J gene fills in the rest. The rearrangement uses TRBV29-1 and TRBJ2-5; 7 bases align to TRBD1. V lost 7 bases and J lost 2; bases outside the gene matches: 4. Germline values: CDR1 SQVTM, CDR2 ANQGSEA. The CDR3 spans 12 residues. The CDR3 spells CSGNRGQETQYF. CDR3 DNA (partial): TGCAGCGGAAACAGGGGTCAAGAGACC.

Comments on this clone: The CDR3 goes on 3 residues after the read ends, and that part is filled in from the germline J gene. The chain links TRBV6-2 or TRBV6-3 to TRBJ2-1; 8 bases align to TRBD1. The J segment lost 3 bases and the V segment lost 6 bases, leaving 7 bases of the junction unmatched. The CDR3 is 15 amino acids. Germline CDR1 reads MNHEY; CDR2 reads SVGEGT. The sequenced CDR3 bases are TGTGCCAGCAGCGAACAGGGGGTCATCTACAATGAG. This codes for CASSEQGVIYNE. The complete CDR3 reads CASSEQGVIYNEQFF.

Incomplete CDR3 DNA: TGTGCCTGGACGCGCTGGCGGGGCGAAAACTCTGGGGCCAACGTC. Translated, it gives CAWTRWRGENSGANV. The whole CDR3 region reads CAWTRWRGENSGANVLTF. V gene TRBV30 combines with J gene TRBJ2-6, with D perhaps TRBD2 (6 bases). The CDR3 end is not reached by the read, which stops 3 residues before it; the germline J gene fills it in. CDR3 size: 18 residues. The V end was cut by 4 bases, the J end by 0 bases, with 19 bases between. Germline loops: CDR1 GTSNPN, CDR2 SVGIG (reference sequence).

Worth noting for this clone: The CDR3 end falls 3 residues outside the read, so it is completed with the germline J gene. The J gene is TRBJ2-5, the V gene TRBV5-4; the D gene is possibly TRBD1 (7 bases). Per germline, CDR1 SGHNT and CDR2 YYREEE (reference sequence). V lost 0 bases, J lost 7 bases, and 16 bases lay in between. CDR3 length equals 15 residues. The CDR3 reads CASSLGSGGGLTQYF. The part of the CDR3 DNA that was read is TGTGCCAGCAGCTTGGGCTCAGGGGGAGGTTTGACC.

Turning to this clone: The missing CDR3 end, 3 residues past where the read stops, is filled in from the germline J gene. The rearrangement joins TRBV5-4 to TRBJ2-7; 8 bases match TRBD1. This CDR3 comprises 13 residues. Germline lookup yields CDR1 SGHNT and CDR2 YYREEE (reference sequence). Trimming removed 4 bases from V and 6 bases from J; junction bases left unmatched: 6. The CDR3 loop reads CASSPDRGAEQYF. Partial CDR3 DNA: TGTGCCAGCAGCCCCGACAGGGGAGCCGAG.

Details on this clone: The read halts 3 residues ahead of the CDR3 end, with the missing end drawn from the germline J gene. The chain employs TRBV20-1 and TRBJ2-2; 8 positions match TRBD2. V lost 3 bases, J lost 2 bases, and 8 bases stayed unmatched. The germline V gene has CDR1 DFQATT and CDR2 SNEGSKA (reference sequence). This CDR3 has 16 residues. CDR3 bases read: TGCAGTGCTAGCCGAGCGGGGGCGAGAAACACCGGGGAG. Protein product: CSASRAGARNTGE. The complete CDR3 protein is CSASRAGARNTGELFF.

A word on this clone: The CDR3 end falls 3 residues outside the read, so it is completed with the germline J gene. This sequence joins TRBV7-2 and TRBJ2-2; 7 bases agree with TRBD2. V trimming: 2 bases; J trimming: 7 bases; junction bases outside the gene matches: 1. The CDR3 has 13 residues. Germline V gene sequence: CDR1 SGHTA, CDR2 FQGNSA. CDR3 residues: CASSLWGGGELFF. The sequenced CDR3 bases are TGTGCCAGCAGCTTATGGGGGGGCGGGGAG.